This passage covers 13 T cell receptor beta chains from one sample sequenced in a study of breast tumors, draining lymph nodes, adjacent tissues. TCRdb independently ran MiXCR on the multiplex PCR reads; one entry per CDR3 protein. The table shows approximately 210,000 distinct CDR3 sequences, with less than 45% occurring only once. Axillary draining lymph nodes of breast cancer patients supplied the node samples. The specimen sequenced was axillary lymph node tissue. These receptor sequences come from a female donor with breast cancer. Some clones in this sample may be carry-over from other donors' samples.

This clonotype has a count of ten or more. The CDR3 sequence: CSARGGTNNEQFF. CDR3 nucleotides: TGCAGTGCTAGAGGAGGAACCAACAATGAGCAGTTCTTC. J is TRBJ2-1 and V is TRBV20-1, with D unclear. V lost 1 base and J lost 5, with 9 bases in between. This CDR3 contains 13 residues. Germline CDR1 reads DFQATT; CDR2 reads SNEGSKA (reference sequence).

This clonotype was seen at least ten times. This sequence joins TRBV12-3 or TRBV12-4 and TRBJ2-5; 11 bases agree with TRBD2. The V and J ends lost 5 bases and 4 bases, in that order; junction bases with no gene match: 3. The CDR3 consists of 14 residues. CDR3 sequence reads: CASSPLAGGETQYF. As DNA, the CDR3 is TGTGCCAGCAGTCCTCTAGCGGGAGGAGAGACCCAGTACTTC.

Regarding this clonotype: One end of the junction varies from germline; a read error may be responsible. The chain uses TRBV7-9 and TRBJ2-3; weak D call: TRBD1 (6 bases). The CDR3 spans 15 residues. Germline CDR1 and CDR2: SEHNR and FQNEAQ (reference sequence). The CDR3 reads CACSLSGGRGDTQYF. The CDR3 DNA sequence: TGTGCCTGCAGCTTAAGTGGGGGCAGGGGAGATACGCAGTATTTT.

This clonotype has ten or more counts. The chain links TRBV20-1 to TRBJ2-5; 12 nucleotides agree with TRBD2. This CDR3 has 15 amino acids. Germline CDR1 reads DFQATT; CDR2 reads SNEGSKA (reference sequence). The J segment lost 5 bases and the V segment lost 1 base, leaving 5 bases of the junction unmatched. CDR3 DNA: TGCAGTGCTAGAGTTACTAGCGGGGGGTTTGAGACCCAGTACTTC. This gives the protein CSARVTSGGFETQYF.

This clonotype occurred many times. This chain uses TRBV12-3 or TRBV12-4 with TRBJ1-3; 8 nucleotides match TRBD1. CDR3 length: 12 residues. V trimming: 3 bases; J trimming: 10 bases; junction bases outside the gene matches: 2. In nucleotides, the CDR3 is TGTGCCAGCAGTTTTAACAGGGGGACCATATATTTT. It yields the protein CASSFNRGTIYF.

This clonotype was seen many times. The rearrangement joins TRBV7-6 to TRBJ1-2, with 10 bases that match TRBD1. V was pared by 5 bases and J by 14 bases, with 11 bases of the junction left unmatched. Germline CDR1 SGHVS, CDR2 FNYEAQ. The CDR3 has 13 residues. CDR3: CASSLDRGGVRTF. CDR3 in DNA: TGTGCCAGCAGCCTGGACAGGGGGGGGGTTAGGACCTTC.

This clonotype came up a few times. The V call is TRBV6-1, the J call TRBJ2-6; 9 nucleotides agree with TRBD1. Germline V CDR1 and CDR2: MNHNS, SASEGT. The CDR3 is 16 residues long. Trimming cost V 6 bases and J 0 bases; bases outside gene matches: 3. In DNA, the CDR3 is TGTGCCAGCAGCGGACAGGGGTCCTCTGGGGCCAACGTCCTGACTTTC. Translation: CASSGQGSSGANVLTF.

This clonotype turned up a few times. This chain uses TRBV27 with TRBJ2-1; weak D call: TRBD1 (5 bases). Per the germline V gene, CDR1 is MNHEY and CDR2 is SMNVEV (reference sequence). The ends were cut back, 3 bases at V and 12 bases at J, with 18 bases in the middle. The CDR3 sequence is 14 residues long. CDR3 in DNA: TGTGCCAGCAGTTTCCAGACAGACCCTCCAGGGCAGTTCTTC. This translates into CASSFQTDPPGQFF.

The chain recombines TRBV2 with TRBJ2-6, with a possible D match to TRBD1 (5 bases). Germline V lookup: CDR1 SNHLY, CDR2 FYNNEI. The V gene lost 6 bases and the J gene lost 2 bases, with 20 bases spanning the gap. This CDR3 region has 18 residues. The CDR3 nucleotides are TGTGCCAGCAGCCAAGACAGCTACGAGCATCCTGGGGCCAACGTCCTGACTTTC. This sequence encodes CASSQDSYEHPGANVLTF.

This clonotype was observed many times. V usage is TRBV29-1 and J usage is TRBJ1-5; 9 nucleotides align to TRBD1. With 5 bases clipped from V and 7 bases from J, the junction kept 9 bases outside the gene matches. This CDR3 is built from 14 residues. Germline CDR1 is SQVTM and CDR2 is ANQGSEA. For the CDR3, the DNA is TGCAGCGTTACCACAGGGGGCGCGGGGCAGCCCCAGCATTTT. As protein: CSVTTGGAGQPQHF.

This clonotype was seen only a few times. One base away lies a much larger clone, so this may be a sequencing read error. The rearrangement joins TRBV4-1 to TRBJ1-4, with a tentative D call TRBD1 (5 bases). V lost 5 bases and J lost 5, with 15 bases in between. The CDR3 runs to 15 residues. In germline, CDR1 is MGHRA, CDR2 YSYEKL. This chain's CDR3 is CASSSAGRSNEKLFF. The CDR3 bases are TGCGCCAGCAGCTCTGCGGGACGCTCGAATGAAAAACTGTTTTTT.

This clonotype was observed at least ten times. This sequence joins TRBV5-1 and TRBJ2-7, with 9 bases aligning to TRBD2. CDR3 length: 15 residues. Trimming removed 3 bases from V and 6 bases from J; junction bases left unmatched: 10. Germline CDR1 reads SGHRS; CDR2 reads YFSETQ. This chain's CDR3 is CASSSIAGERSEQYF. As DNA, the CDR3 is TGCGCCAGCAGCTCAATAGCGGGAGAGAGGTCCGAGCAGTACTTC.

This clonotype has a count of ten or more. The CDR3 DNA sequence: TGTGCCAGCAGCCGGGACAGTTCCAACGTCCTGACTTTC. It translates to CASSRDSSNVLTF. This rearrangement joins TRBV12-3 or TRBV12-4 to TRBJ2-6, with 7 positions matching TRBD1. The CDR3 consists of 13 residues. The junction had 4 bases not matched to a gene; V was cut back by 6 bases and J by 8 bases.